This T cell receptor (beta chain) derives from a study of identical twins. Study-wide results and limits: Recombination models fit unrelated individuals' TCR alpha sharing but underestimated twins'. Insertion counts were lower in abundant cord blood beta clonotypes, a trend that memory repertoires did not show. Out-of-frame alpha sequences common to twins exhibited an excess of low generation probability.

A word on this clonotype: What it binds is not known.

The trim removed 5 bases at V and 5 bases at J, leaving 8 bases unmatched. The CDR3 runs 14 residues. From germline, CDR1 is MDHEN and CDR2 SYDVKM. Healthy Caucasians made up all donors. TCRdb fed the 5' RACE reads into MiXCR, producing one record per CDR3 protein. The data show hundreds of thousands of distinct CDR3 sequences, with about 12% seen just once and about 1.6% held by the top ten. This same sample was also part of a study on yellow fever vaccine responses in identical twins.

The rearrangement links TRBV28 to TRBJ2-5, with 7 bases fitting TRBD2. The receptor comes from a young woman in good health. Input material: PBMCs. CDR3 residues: CASSLGTTWETQYF. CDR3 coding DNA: TGTGCCAGCAGTCTTGGGACTACCTGGGAGACCCAGTACTTC.